This TCR beta chain was captured in a study of T cell responses to AZD1222 COVID-19 vaccine. Only in-frame clones appear in the TCRdb table, and some are missing; sequencing was by immunoSEQ multiplex PCR. The table includes 45,000 to 60,000 clones, nearly 90% detected once. This clone was detected a few times. Its antigen remains unidentified. Broader study findings: A mostly white British donor set with more females was recruited, and clonal diversity was possibly underestimated.

Germline V gene data show CDR1 as SEHNR and CDR2 as FQNEAQ (reference sequence). V was pared by 5 bases and J by 4 bases, with 8 bases between. This CDR3 is built from 12 residues. This receptor was obtained from an adult in good health. Source: peripheral blood, taken on day 0 of AZD1222 vaccination. This chain uses TRBV7-9 with TRBJ1-2; D is unresolved. In nucleotides, the CDR3 is TGTGCCAGCAGCGCGGACCCCTATGGCTACACCTTC. Translated: CASSADPYGYTF.